The 19 T cell receptor beta chains listed next were all sequenced from one sample in a study of glioma-infiltrating T cells. TCR alpha and beta CDR3 regions were amplified from RNA using iRepertoire nested multiplex PCR. MiXCR, run by TCRdb on the multiplex PCR reads, gives a single entry per CDR3 protein. The sample carries around 120,000 distinct CDR3 sequences, about 22% recorded once. Material: glioma tissue, nonneoplastic brain tissue, or PBMCs (not recorded which). The origin of the receptors is a human donor with low-grade glioma or glioblastoma, undergoing nonglioma brain surgery, or in good health (not recorded which).

This clonotype appeared a few times. V is TRBV7-2 and J is TRBJ2-3; 7 nucleotides agree with TRBD2. Germline CDR1 and CDR2: SGHTA and FQGNSA. The V gene end was trimmed by 5 bases and the J gene end by 0 bases; junction bases not matched to a gene: 8. The length of the CDR3 is 16 residues. The CDR3 sequence: CASSPKRGKSTDTQYF. The CDR3 DNA reads TGTGCCAGCAGCCCCAAGCGGGGCAAGAGCACAGATACGCAGTATTTT. Using reference TRBV7-2 and TRBJ2-3 for the parts outside the CDR3, the full variable domain is GAGVSQSPSNKVTEKGKDVELRCDPISGHTALYWYRQSLGQGLEFLIYFQGNSAPDKSGLPSDRFSAERTGGSVSTLTIQRTQQEDSAVYLCASSPKRGKSTDTQYFGPGTRLTVL.

V gene TRBV7-9 combines with J gene TRBJ1-5, with a tentative D call TRBD1 (6 bases). Trimming removed 5 bases at V and 0 bases at J, with 14 bases between. The CDR3 runs to 16 residues. Per germline, CDR1 SEHNR and CDR2 FQNEAQ (reference sequence). CDR3 region: CASSPSGTNSNQPQHF. CDR3 sequence (DNA): TGTGCCAGCAGCCCGAGTGGGACAAATAGCAATCAGCCCCAGCATTTT.

This clonotype was detected many times. The chain uses TRBV7-2 and TRBJ2-3; 9 bases align to TRBD2. Per the germline V gene, CDR1 is SGHTA and CDR2 is FQGNSA. CDR3 length equals 16 residues. Losses at the gene ends were 7 bases for V and 0 bases for J; bases not matched to a gene: 8. Here the CDR3 reads CASNSRLAGSTDTQYF. For the CDR3, the DNA is TGTGCCAGCAACTCCCGGCTAGCGGGGAGCACAGATACGCAGTATTTT.

About this clonotype itself: The conserved phenylalanine or tryptophan normally closing the CDR3 is absent here, so this likely arose from a read error. The chain is built from TRBV7-8 and TRBJ2-3; the match to TRBD2 covers 10 bases. J gave up 3 bases and V 2 bases, and 2 bases lay outside the gene matches. The CDR3 totals 15 residues. Germline CDR1 SGHVS, CDR2 FQNEAQ. In nucleotides, the CDR3 is TGTGCCAGCAGCTTACCGGGACTAGCGACAGATACGCAGTATTTA. This translates into CASSLPGLATDTQYL.

The V gene is TRBV27, the J gene TRBJ2-7; possibly TRBD1 for D (6 bases). The CDR3 has 15 residues. Germline values: CDR1 MNHEY, CDR2 SMNVEV (reference sequence). Trimming cost V 6 bases and J 0 bases, with 15 bases left between them. CDR3 coding DNA: TGTGCCAGCAGACCCGGGACACTGAGCTCCTACGAGCAGTACGTC. It translates to CASRPGTLSSYEQYV.

In this sample, this clonotype turned up once. The rearrangement joins TRBV29-1 to TRBJ1-1; no clear D. The V gene's germline CDR1 is SQVTM and CDR2 ANQGSEA. Trimming took 3 bases from V and 2 from J, leaving 7 bases between them. This CDR3 spans 12 amino acids. This CDR3 is CSVEDSNTEAFF. DNA for the CDR3: TGCAGCGTTGAGGACTCTAACACTGAAGCTTTCTTT. Together with reference TRBV29-1 and TRBJ1-1, the CDR3 gives the full variable domain: SAVISQKPSRDICQRGTSLTIQCQVDSQVTMMFWYRQQPGQSLTLIATANQGSEATYESGFVIDKFPISRPNLTFSTLTVSNMSPEDSSIYLCSVEDSNTEAFFGQGTRLTVV.

The chain employs TRBV28 and TRBJ2-7; 8 bases are shared with TRBD2. The CDR3 is 13 residues long. The germline V gene has CDR1 MDHEN and CDR2 SYDVKM. Germline trimming cut 6 bases from V and 5 bases from J; bases unmatched to any gene: 6. CDR3 DNA: TGTGCCAGCAGACGACTAGCGATGCACGAGCAGTACGTC. Residues: CASRRLAMHEQYV.

J is TRBJ2-3 and V is TRBV12-3 or TRBV12-4; D possibly corresponds to TRBD1 (6 bases). The ends were cut back, 5 bases at V and 0 bases at J, with 15 bases in the middle. The CDR3 consists of 16 residues. CDR3 region: CASSRQARASTDTQYF. The CDR3 nucleotides read TGTGCCAGCAGTAGACAGGCCCGTGCTAGCACAGATACGCAGTATTTT.

This clonotype was observed many times. The CDR3 DNA reads as TGTGCCAGCAGGTCGTTGGAGTTGAACTATGGCTACACCTTC. This translates into CASRSLELNYGYTF. V gene TRBV28 combines with J gene TRBJ1-2; no firm D call. Per germline, CDR1 MDHEN and CDR2 SYDVKM. The V and J ends lost 6 bases and 2 bases respectively, with 13 bases between them. This CDR3 has 14 amino acids.

This clonotype was counted a few times. V is TRBV20-1 and J is TRBJ2-3; a weak D match, TRBD1 (6 bases). V lost 6 bases, J lost 6 bases, and 13 bases lay in between. CDR1 DFQATT and CDR2 SNEGSKA come from the germline V gene (reference sequence). This CDR3 region has 12 residues. CDR3 DNA: TGCAGTGCCCCCCGGGACACGGATACGCAGTATTTT. Translated: CSAPRDTDTQYF.

The chain employs TRBV11-2 and TRBJ2-3; D is perhaps TRBD1 (6 bases). The CDR3 runs 13 residues. Trimming pared 1 base from V and 11 bases from J, leaving 13 bases between. The germline gives CDR1 SGHAT, CDR2 FQNNGV. CDR3 sequence: CASSLATGQLQYF. In DNA form, the CDR3 reads TGTGCCAGCAGCTTAGCGACAGGACAATTGCAGTATTTT. The full variable domain, completed using reference TRBV11-2 and TRBJ2-3, is EAGVAQSPRYKIIEKRQSVAFWCNPISGHATLYWYQQILGQGPKLLIQFQNNGVVDDSQLPKDRFSAERLKGVDSTLKIQPAKLEDSAVYLCASSLATGQLQYFGPGTRLTVL.

This clonotype was counted only a few times. The gene calls are TRBV7-6 and TRBJ2-2; 9 bases line up with TRBD1. With 2 bases clipped from V and 5 bases from J, the junction kept 9 bases outside the gene matches. This CDR3 contains 17 residues. Looked up from germline, CDR1 is SGHVS and CDR2 is FNYEAQ. The CDR3 sequence is CASSLLSGDRATGELFF. CDR3 coding DNA: TGTGCCAGCAGCTTATTATCTGGGGACAGGGCAACCGGGGAGCTGTTTTTT.

Comments on this clonotype: A much larger clone differs by one base, so this may be a read error. Here the CDR3 omits its conserved ending phenylalanine or tryptophan, so a read error is the likely source. The V call is TRBV6-2 or TRBV6-3, the J call TRBJ1-2, with 9 positions matching TRBD1. Trimming removed 0 bases from V and 3 bases from J; junction bases left unmatched: 5. This CDR3 comprises 16 residues. In germline, CDR1 is MNHEY, CDR2 SVGEGT. The CDR3, as DNA: TGTGCCAGCAGTTACTCAAGGGACAGGGCTCACTATGGCTACACCCTC. The encoded protein is CASSYSRDRAHYGYTL.

V usage is TRBV12-3 or TRBV12-4 and J usage is TRBJ2-5; D remains ambiguous. Trimming stripped 6 bases from V and 5 bases from J, with 13 bases between. CDR3 length: 13 amino acids. The CDR3 DNA reads as TGTGCCAGCAGCGTCACTCTCCTGGAGACCCAGTACTTC. This codes for CASSVTLLETQYF.

The genes are TRBV4-2 and TRBJ1-6; D not certain. Germline V gives CDR1 LGHNA, CDR2 YNFKEQ. Trimming took 0 bases from V and 5 from J, leaving 8 bases between them. CDR3 size: 15 residues. CDR3: CASSQEAGNNSPLHF. For the CDR3, the DNA is TGTGCCAGCAGCCAAGAGGCCGGAAATAATTCACCCCTCCACTTT.

This clonotype was seen a single time. The rearrangement links TRBV7-9 to TRBJ1-4, with 8 bases that match TRBD1. Germline V CDR1 and CDR2: SEHNR, FQNEAQ (reference sequence). The CDR3 consists of 14 residues. J gave up 3 bases and V 4 bases, and 1 base lay outside the gene matches. The CDR3 reads CASSSTGANEKLFF. DNA of the CDR3: TGTGCCAGCAGCTCGACAGGGGCTAATGAAAAACTGTTTTTT.

This clonotype has a count of ten or more. V and J are TRBV27 and TRBJ2-7; a weak D match, TRBD2 (5 bases). Germline values: CDR1 MNHEY, CDR2 SMNVEV (reference sequence). There are 12 residues in the CDR3. With 6 bases removed from V and 5 bases from J, the gap between germline ends came to 11 bases. In DNA, the CDR3 is TGTGCCAGCAGGGACCCGGGAAACGAGCAGTACGTC. Residues: CASRDPGNEQYV.

This clonotype was seen only a few times. The genes are TRBV29-1 and TRBJ1-2; D gene ambiguous. The CDR3 runs 12 residues. The V end was cut by 4 bases, the J end by 4 bases, with 10 bases between. Looked up from germline, CDR1 is SQVTM and CDR2 is ANQGSEA. Here the CDR3 reads CSVGRGGYGYTF. CDR3 DNA sequence: TGCAGCGTTGGGCGGGGTGGCTATGGCTACACCTTC. The whole variable domain, filled in from reference TRBV29-1 and TRBJ1-2, reads SAVISQKPSRDICQRGTSLTIQCQVDSQVTMMFWYRQQPGQSLTLIATANQGSEATYESGFVIDKFPISRPNLTFSTLTVSNMSPEDSSIYLCSVGRGGYGYTFGSGTRLTVV.

There are a few counts of this clonotype. The rearrangement links TRBV12-3 or TRBV12-4 to TRBJ2-3; D is undetermined. There are 10 residues in the CDR3. Trimming left V 8 bases short and J 6 bases short, with 6 bases between. This chain's CDR3 is CASVQDTQYF. The CDR3 DNA is TGTGCCAGCGTCCAGGATACGCAGTATTTT.